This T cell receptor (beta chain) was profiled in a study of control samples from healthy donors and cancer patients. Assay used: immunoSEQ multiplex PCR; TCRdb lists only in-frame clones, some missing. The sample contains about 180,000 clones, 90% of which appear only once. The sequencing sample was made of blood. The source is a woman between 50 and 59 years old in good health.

CDR3 protein: CASRMRQGDGNQPQHF. The CDR3 nucleotides read TGTGCCAGTAGAATGCGACAGGGGGACGGCAATCAGCCCCAGCATTTT. The chain uses TRBV19 and TRBJ1-5; 9 bases fit TRBD1. This CDR3 has 16 amino acids. Germline V gene lookup returns CDR1 LNHDA and CDR2 SQIVND (reference sequence). V dropped 6 bases and J dropped 2; count of bases not matched to a gene: 8.